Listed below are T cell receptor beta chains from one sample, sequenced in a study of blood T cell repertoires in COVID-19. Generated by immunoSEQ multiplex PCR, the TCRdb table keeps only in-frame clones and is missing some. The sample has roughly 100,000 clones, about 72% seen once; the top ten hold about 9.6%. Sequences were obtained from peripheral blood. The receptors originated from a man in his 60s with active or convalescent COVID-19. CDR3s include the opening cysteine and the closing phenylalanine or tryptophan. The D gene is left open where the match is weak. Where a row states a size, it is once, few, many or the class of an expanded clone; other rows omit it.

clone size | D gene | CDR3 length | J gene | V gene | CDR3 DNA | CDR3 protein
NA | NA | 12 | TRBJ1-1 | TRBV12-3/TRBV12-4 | TGTGCCAGCAGTGTACGACAGGTAGGGGCTTTCTTT | CASSVRQVGAFF
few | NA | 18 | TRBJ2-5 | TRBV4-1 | TGCGCCAGCAGCCGCCTCCCCCGGGTCGGGGGTGGGCAAGAGACCCAGTACTTC | CASSRLPRVGGGQETQYF
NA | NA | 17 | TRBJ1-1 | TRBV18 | TGTGCCAGCTCACCACGGGCGGGGGGCTTTCTTTACACTGAAGCTTTCTTT | CASSPRAGGFLYTEAFF
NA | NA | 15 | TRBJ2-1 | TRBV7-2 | TGTGCCAGCAGCAACGAAGCGGCCAGAAACAATGAGCAGTTCTTC | CASSNEAARNNEQFF
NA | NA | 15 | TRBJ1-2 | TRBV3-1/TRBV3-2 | TGTGCCAGCAGCCCCTACCCGACAGCTCTCTATGGCTACACCTTC | CASSPYPTALYGYTF
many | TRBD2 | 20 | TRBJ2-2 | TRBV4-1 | TGCGCCAGCAGCGGCGACTTCAAGACGACTAGCGGGATTTTCCCCGGGGAGCTGTTTTTT | CASSGDFKTTSGIFPGELFF
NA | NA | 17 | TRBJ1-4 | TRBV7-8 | TGTGCCAGCTCCCCACGCCGGGGGGGGCCTGCTAATGAAAAACTGTTTTTT | CASSPRRGGPANEKLFF
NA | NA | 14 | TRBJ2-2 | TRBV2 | TGTGCCAGCAGTGAAGTAACAGACACCGGGGAGCTGTTTTTT | CASSEVTDTGELFF
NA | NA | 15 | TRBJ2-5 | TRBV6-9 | TGTGCCAGATTCAACCGGGACAACTGCCAAGAGACCCAGTACTTC | CARFNRDNCQETQYF
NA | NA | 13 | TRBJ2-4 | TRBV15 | TGTGCCACCAGCACCGACTACGAAAACATTCAGTACTTC | CATSTDYENIQYF
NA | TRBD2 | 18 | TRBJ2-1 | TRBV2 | TGTGCCAGCAGCGCCCTGTTGGTAGCGGGGGTACCCTACAATGAGCAGTTCTTC | CASSALLVAGVPYNEQFF
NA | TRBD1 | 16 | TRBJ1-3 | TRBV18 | TGTGCCAGCTCACAAACAGGGGGATTCTCTGGAAACACCATATATTTT | CASSQTGGFSGNTIYF
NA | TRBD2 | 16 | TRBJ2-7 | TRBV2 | TGTGCCAGCAGTGAAGGAGGACTAGCGGGAGAAGGCGAGCAGTACTTC | CASSEGGLAGEGEQYF
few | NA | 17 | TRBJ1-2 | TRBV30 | TGTGCCTGGAGTGTATTAGGAGGACGGAGGGTTAACTATGGCTACACCTTC | CAWSVLGGRRVNYGYTF
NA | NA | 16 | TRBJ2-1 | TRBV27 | TGTGCCAGCAGTTTATGGGGACACGACCACTACAATGAGCAGTTCTTC | CASSLWGHDHYNEQFF
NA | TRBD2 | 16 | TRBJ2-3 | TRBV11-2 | TGTGCCAGCAGCTTAGGGGCTAGCGGCTCAACAGATACGCAGTATTTT | CASSLGASGSTDTQYF
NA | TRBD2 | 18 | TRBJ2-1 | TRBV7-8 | TGTGCCAGCACCCCTCTTAGCGGGGGGGGGAGCTCCTACAATGAGCAGTTCTTC | CASTPLSGGGSSYNEQFF
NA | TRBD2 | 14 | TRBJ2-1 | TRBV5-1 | TGCGCCAGCGGCAGCGGGAGTGGCTACAATGAGCAGTTCTTC | CASGSGSGYNEQFF
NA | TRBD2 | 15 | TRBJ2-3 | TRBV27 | TGTGCCAGCACTTGGGCGGGAGGGCCCGGAGATACGCAGTATTTT | CASTWAGGPGDTQYF
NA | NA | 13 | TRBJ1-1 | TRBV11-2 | TGTGCCAGCTGTTTGGGGGGGAACACTGAAGCTTTCTTT | CASCLGGNTEAFF
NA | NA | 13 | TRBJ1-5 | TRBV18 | TGTGCCAGCTCGACACAGGGTGTGCAGCCCCAGCATTTT | CASSTQGVQPQHF
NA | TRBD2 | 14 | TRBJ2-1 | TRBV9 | TGTGCCAGCAGCCAAGGGACTACGCTGGGGGAGCAGTTCTTC | CASSQGTTLGEQFF
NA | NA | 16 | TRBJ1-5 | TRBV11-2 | TGTGCCAGCAGCTTAGGTAGAGGGAGGGGGGATCAGCCCCAGCATTTT | CASSLGRGRGDQPQHF
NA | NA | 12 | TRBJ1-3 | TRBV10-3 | TGTGCCATCAGTCGAGCTGGAAACACCATATATTTT | CAISRAGNTIYF
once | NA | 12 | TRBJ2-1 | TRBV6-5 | TGTGCCAGCACCCGGGGACTCCGGGAGCAGTTCTTC | CASTRGLREQFF
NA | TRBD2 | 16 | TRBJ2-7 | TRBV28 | TGTGCCAGCAGTTTATTAGGACGGGAGGACTCCTACGAGCAGTACTTC | CASSLLGREDSYEQYF
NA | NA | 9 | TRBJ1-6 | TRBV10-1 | TGCGCCACCGGGTCCCCCCTCCACTTT | CATGSPLHF
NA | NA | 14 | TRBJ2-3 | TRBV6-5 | TGTGCCAGCAGTAGAACTAGAGGTACAGATACGCAGTATTTT | CASSRTRGTDTQYF
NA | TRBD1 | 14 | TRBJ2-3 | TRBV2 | TGTGCCAGCAGTGGGACAGGGTTCGCAGATACGCAGTATTTT | CASSGTGFADTQYF
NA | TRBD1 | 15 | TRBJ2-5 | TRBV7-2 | TGTGCCAGCAGCTCAGCCAGGGGGCGAATAGAGACCCAGTACTTC | CASSSARGRIETQYF
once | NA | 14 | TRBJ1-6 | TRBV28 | TGTGCCAGCAGTTTAAGCTCGGGAGCGCCACCCCTCCACTTT | CASSLSSGAPPLHF
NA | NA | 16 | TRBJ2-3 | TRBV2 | TGTGCCAGCAGGGGAGGTCTAGCGAGGGACACAGATACGCAGTATTTT | CASRGGLARDTDTQYF
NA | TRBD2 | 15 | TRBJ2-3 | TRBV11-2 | TGTGCCAGCAGCCGTTCTAGCGGGAGTACAGATACGCAGTATTTT | CASSRSSGSTDTQYF
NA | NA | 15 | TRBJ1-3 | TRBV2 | TGTGCCAGCAGCGGACAGCGAAGCTCTGGAAACACCATATATTTT | CASSGQRSSGNTIYF
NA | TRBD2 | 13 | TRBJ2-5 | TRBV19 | TGTGCCAGTAGTTCTAGCGGGAGGGAGACCCAGTACTTC | CASSSSGRETQYF
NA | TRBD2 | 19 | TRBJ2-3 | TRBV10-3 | TGTGCCACCAACCCCCTTGGACTAGCGGGATCTCTGGGGACAGATACGCAGTATTTT | CATNPLGLAGSLGTDTQYF
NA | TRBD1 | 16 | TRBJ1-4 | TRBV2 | TGTGCCAGCAGTGGAAGAGGCGGACAGGGTTATGAAAAACTGTTTTTT | CASSGRGGQGYEKLFF
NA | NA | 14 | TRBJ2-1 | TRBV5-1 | TGCGCCAGCAGCTTGTCAGGGTTAGGGAATGAGCAGTTCTTC | CASSLSGLGNEQFF
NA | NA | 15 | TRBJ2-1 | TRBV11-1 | TGTGCCAGCAGCTTAGCGGGCCCGGTCTACAATGAGCAGTTCTTC | CASSLAGPVYNEQFF
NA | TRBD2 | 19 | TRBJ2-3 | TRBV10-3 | TGTGCCATCAGGGGAGGGGTGACTACTCACCCCTTCGGCACAGATACGCAGTATTTT | CAIRGGVTTHPFGTDTQYF
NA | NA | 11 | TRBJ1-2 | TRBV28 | TGTGCCAGCAGTTTACGGGGTCCGACCTCCTTC | CASSLRGPTSF
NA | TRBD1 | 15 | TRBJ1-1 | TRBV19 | TGTGCCAGTAGTATTAGTGACAGGGCACGGGCTGAAGCTTTCTTT | CASSISDRARAEAFF
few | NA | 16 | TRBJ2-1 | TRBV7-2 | TGTGCCAGCAGCTTTCTGCTGGCTAGCTCCTACAATGAGCAGTTCTTC | CASSFLLASSYNEQFF
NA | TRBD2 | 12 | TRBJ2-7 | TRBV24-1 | TGTGCCACCAGTGCGGGGGGCTACGAGCAGTACTTC | CATSAGGYEQYF
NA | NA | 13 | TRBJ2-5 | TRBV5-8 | TGTGCCAGAGTGGCAGGGGTTAGAGAGACCCAGTACTTC | CARVAGVRETQYF
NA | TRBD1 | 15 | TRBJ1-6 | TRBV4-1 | TGCGCCAGCAGCCAAGAAGAGACAGGGGCTTCACCCCTCCACTTT | CASSQEETGASPLHF
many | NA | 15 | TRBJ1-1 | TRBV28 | TGTGCCAGCACCCATAGTCGGCAGGGGTCGGCTGAAGCTTTCTTT | CASTHSRQGSAEAFF
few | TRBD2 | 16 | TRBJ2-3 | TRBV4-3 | TGCGCCAGCAGCCAAGTAGCGGGAGGGCAGGTAGATACGCAGTATTTT | CASSQVAGGQVDTQYF
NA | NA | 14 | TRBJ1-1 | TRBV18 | TGTGCCAGCTCGGAAATGGGAGGGAACACTGAAGCTTTCTTT | CASSEMGGNTEAFF
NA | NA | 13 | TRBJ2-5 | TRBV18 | TGTGCCAGCTCACAGGGGACAAAAGAGACCCAGTACTTC | CASSQGTKETQYF
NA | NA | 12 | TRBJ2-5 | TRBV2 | TGTGCCAGCAGTGTCCTACAAGAGACCCAGTACTTC | CASSVLQETQYF
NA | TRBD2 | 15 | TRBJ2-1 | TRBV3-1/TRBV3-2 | TGTGCCAGCAGCCAGCAACTAGCGGGAGGGAATGAGCAGTTCTTC | CASSQQLAGGNEQFF
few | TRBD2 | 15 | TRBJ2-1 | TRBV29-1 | TGCAGCGTTGATCCAGAGACTAGCGGTTACAATGAGCAGTTCTTC | CSVDPETSGYNEQFF
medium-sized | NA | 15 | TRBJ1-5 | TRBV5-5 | TGTGCCAGCAGCTTATGGGGGGAAGGCAATCAGCCCCAGCATTTT | CASSLWGEGNQPQHF
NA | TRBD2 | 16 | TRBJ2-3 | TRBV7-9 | TGTGCCAGCAGCTTAATGGGACTAGGAATCACAGATACGCAGTATTTT | CASSLMGLGITDTQYF